A single sample gave rise to the 21 T cell receptor beta chains below, sequenced in a study of blood T cells in healthy people across ages. Next came a second PCR, run for roughly 6 to 11 cycles, which used a sample-barcoded 5' primer along with a J-beta primer mix. TCRdb fed the 5' RACE reads into MiXCR, producing one record per CDR3 protein. The table shows some 1,500,000 distinct CDR3 sequences, with approximately 43% occurring only once. What was sequenced was blood. The receptors were gathered from a woman younger than 35 in good health.

This clonotype has just one count. The junction shows a germline mismatch at one end, possibly a read error. V is TRBV27 and J is TRBJ2-3; 9 bases match TRBD1. CDR1 is MNHEY, CDR2 SMNVEV, per germline (reference sequence). CDR3 length: 15 amino acids. The CDR3 protein is CACSSGQGGADTQYF. Written as DNA, the CDR3 is TGTGCCTGCAGTTCGGGACAGGGAGGGGCAGATACGCAGTATTTT.

This clonotype was observed a few times. The chain couples TRBV20-1 to TRBJ1-5; 8 nucleotides align to TRBD1. Germline CDR1 is DFQATT and CDR2 is SNEGSKA (reference sequence). This CDR3 is built from 14 residues. Trimming cost V 6 bases and J 2 bases; bases outside gene matches: 6. CDR3 amino acids: CSAIGQGRNQPQHF. For the CDR3, the DNA is TGCAGTGCCATAGGACAGGGCCGCAATCAGCCCCAGCATTTT.

In its sample, this clonotype was seen a few times. This sequence joins TRBV7-2 and TRBJ1-4; TRBD1 agrees at 7 bases. The CDR3 is made up of 11 amino acids. J gave up 14 bases and V 5 bases, and 5 bases lay outside the gene matches. From germline, CDR1 is SGHTA and CDR2 FQGNSA. CDR3 in DNA: TGTGCCAGCAGCGCGGGACAGTCCCTGTTTTTT. Translation gives CASSAGQSLFF.

V usage is TRBV6-2 or TRBV6-3 and J usage is TRBJ2-7, with 9 positions matching TRBD1. The germline V gene encodes CDR1 MNHEY and CDR2 SVGEGT. Trimming cost V 7 bases and J 2 bases; bases outside gene matches: 12. CDR3 length: 16 residues. CDR3 protein: CASIRAPGQGPYEQYF. As DNA, the CDR3 is TGTGCCAGCATCCGCGCCCCGGGACAGGGACCCTACGAGCAGTACTTC.

V gene TRBV29-1 combines with J gene TRBJ2-7, with TRBD1 matching over 7 bases. The CDR3 is made up of 14 amino acids. After removal of 7 bases from V and 2 bases from J, the junction contained 11 bases not matched to a gene. In germline, CDR1 is SQVTM, CDR2 ANQGSEA. The CDR3 protein is CSDLLTDRTYEQYF. CDR3 nucleotides: TGCAGCGATCTACTTACGGACAGGACCTACGAGCAGTACTTC.

This chain links TRBV6-2 or TRBV6-3 with TRBJ2-3; 7 nucleotides match TRBD1. Germline loops: CDR1 MNHEY, CDR2 SVGEGT. Trimming at V came to 6 bases and at J to 3 bases, leaving 6 bases not matched to a gene. The CDR3 contains 14 residues. DNA of the CDR3: TGTGCCAGCAGGACAGGGTCCCCGACAGATACGCAGTATTTT. Encoded protein: CASRTGSPTDTQYF.

This clonotype was seen more than once but under ten times. This chain joins TRBV7-9 and TRBJ2-1; D remains ambiguous. Germline CDR1 and CDR2: SEHNR and FQNEAQ (reference sequence). CDR3 size: 11 residues. V was cut by 7 bases and J by 3 bases, with 4 bases left in between. The CDR3 nucleotides are TGTGCCAGCATGGTCTACAATGAGCAGTTCTTC. This codes for CASMVYNEQFF.

The V and J genes are TRBV6-5 and TRBJ1-6; D possibly corresponds to TRBD1 (6 bases). The CDR3 runs to 14 residues. CDR1 and CDR2 from the germline V gene are MNHEY and SVGAGI. V was cut by 5 bases and J by 8 bases, with 13 bases left in between. This CDR3 reads CASSPRDTDSPLHF. DNA for the CDR3: TGTGCCAGCAGTCCCCGGGACACCGATTCACCCCTCCACTTT.

This clonotype was found many times. The junction and the germline gene differ at one end; a read error may be behind it. The rearrangement links TRBV9 to TRBJ2-3, with D possibly TRBD2 on 7 matching bases. This CDR3 has 15 amino acids. Germline V gene lookup returns CDR1 SGDLS and CDR2 YYNGEE. This CDR3 is CASSVGGGITDTQYF. CDR3 nucleotide sequence: TGCGCCAGCAGCGTGGGGGGGGGCATCACAGATACGCAGTATTTT.

Here the CDR3 reads CATETSGSSYEQYF. DNA of the CDR3: TGTGCCACAGAGACTAGCGGTAGCTCCTACGAGCAGTACTTC. V gene TRBV2 combines with J gene TRBJ2-4; 9 nucleotides agree with TRBD2. The better agreement between TRBJ2-7 and the DNA end casts doubt on the J call. This CDR3 region has 14 residues. Germline CDR1 and CDR2: SNHLY and FYNNEI.

This clonotype was observed a few times. The V and J genes are TRBV25-1 and TRBJ2-5; 8 bases agree with TRBD2. The tail of the sequence fits TRBJ2-7 better, so the J call may be wrong. Per germline, CDR1 MGHDK and CDR2 SYGVNS. The CDR3 consists of 13 residues. Written as DNA, the CDR3 is TGTGCCAGCAGTGAGTTTAGCGGGATCGAGCAGTACTTC. Residues: CASSEFSGIEQYF.

On this clonotype: This may be a read error, as it is one base from a much larger clone. The chain has TRBV2 and TRBJ1-4; TRBD1 matches at 10 bases. Germline V gives CDR1 SNHLY, CDR2 FYNNEI. V lost 4 bases, J lost 7 bases, and 0 bases stayed unmatched. CDR3 length equals 13 residues. The CDR3 spells CASSGDRGEKLFF. The CDR3 DNA is TGTGCCAGCAGTGGGGACAGGGGTGAAAAACTGTTTTTT.

The chain joins TRBV6-2 or TRBV6-3 to TRBJ1-2; 8 bases map to TRBD1. Germline lookup yields CDR1 MNHEY and CDR2 SVGEGT. The CDR3 extends over 15 amino acids. V was clipped by 5 bases and J by 3 bases; unmatched bases: 8. The CDR3 DNA sequence: TGTGCCAGCAGTGGGACAGGTCGAGGGTACTATGGCTACACCTTC. Residues: CASSGTGRGYYGYTF.

Only a few counts were recorded for this clonotype. Compared with germline, one end of the junction differs, possibly owing to a read error. The rearrangement links TRBV7-8 to TRBJ2-1, with 8 bases identical to TRBD2. The CDR3 sequence is 15 residues long. Germline V gene data show CDR1 as SGHVS and CDR2 as FQNEAQ. The CDR3 spells CACSLYGTRSDEQFF. The DNA of the CDR3 is TGTGCCTGCAGCTTATACGGGACTAGGAGTGATGAGCAGTTCTTC.

This clonotype was recorded a few times. J is TRBJ2-7 and V is TRBV12-3 or TRBV12-4, with 7 bases matching TRBD1. The CDR3 loop spans 14 amino acids. V shed 3 bases, J shed 3 bases, and the junction held 5 bases outside the gene matches. The CDR3 DNA reads as TGTGCCAGCAGTTTGAGGGGACAGATCTACGAGCAGTACTTC. Its protein product is CASSLRGQIYEQYF.

V gene TRBV9 combines with J gene TRBJ2-3, with 7 nucleotides matching TRBD2. The CDR3 contains 15 residues. V trimming: 4 bases; J trimming: 8 bases; junction bases outside the gene matches: 13. Germline V CDR1 and CDR2: SGDLS, YYNGEE. CDR3 residues: CASSQTGEGLFTQYF. CDR3 DNA: TGTGCCAGCAGCCAGACGGGGGAGGGCCTATTTACGCAGTATTTT. Full variable domain (outside the CDR3, taken from reference TRBV9 and TRBJ2-3): DSGVTQTPKHLITATGQRVTLRCSPRSGDLSVYWYQQSLDQGLQFLIQYYNGEERAKGNILERFSAQQFPDLHSELNLSSLELGDSALYFCASSQTGEGLFTQYFGPGTRLTVL.

The chain couples TRBV20-1 to TRBJ1-2; TRBD1 might be the D (5 bases). CDR1 is DFQATT and CDR2 is SNEGSKA in the germline V gene (reference sequence). This CDR3 spans 12 amino acids. Between the trimmed V and J ends, which lost 6 bases and 8 bases, there was a span of 16 bases. CDR3 amino acids: CSAPARRGGYTF. The CDR3 nucleotides read TGCAGTGCCCCCGCAAGGAGGGGAGGCTACACCTTC.

This clonotype showed up just a few times. This chain joins TRBV20-1 and TRBJ2-1; 9 bases are shared with TRBD2. The CDR3 has 14 residues. J lost 4 bases, V lost 6 bases, and 7 bases had no gene match. Germline lookup yields CDR1 DFQATT and CDR2 SNEGSKA (reference sequence). The DNA for the CDR3 is TGCAGTGCCCCCCTAGCGGGATCTTACAATGAGCAGTTCTTC. Amino acid sequence: CSAPLAGSYNEQFF.

The rearrangement links TRBV5-1 to TRBJ2-1, with TRBD2 matching over 13 bases. Germline trimming cut 2 bases from V and 7 bases from J; bases unmatched to any gene: 6. This CDR3 has 16 amino acids. CDR1 SGHRS and CDR2 YFSETQ come from the germline V gene. The CDR3 here is CASSLSGTSGINEQFF. The CDR3 DNA follows: TGCGCCAGCAGCTTATCCGGGACTAGCGGGATAAATGAGCAGTTCTTC.

This clonotype appeared a few times. This chain joins TRBV30 and TRBJ1-5; no firm D call. V lost 4 bases, J lost 0 bases, and 10 bases lay in between. CDR1 GTSNPN and CDR2 SVGIG come from the germline V gene (reference sequence). CDR3 size: 14 residues. The CDR3 protein is CAWNGGVSNQPQHF. The CDR3 DNA is TGTGCCTGGAATGGTGGAGTTAGCAATCAGCCCCAGCATTTT.

CDR3 residues: CASSHPTPNEQFF. CDR3 nucleotides: TGTGCCAGCAGCCACCCCACGCCCAATGAGCAGTTCTTC. The chain is built from TRBV7-8 and TRBJ2-1; D unclear. In germline, CDR1 is SGHVS, CDR2 FQNEAQ. V was trimmed by 5 bases and J by 6 bases, leaving 11 bases between them. The CDR3 extends over 13 amino acids.